This TCR beta chain was found in a study of tumor-infiltrating lymphocytes in primary liver carcinoma. The CDR3 is 14 residues long. The germline V gene encodes CDR1 ENHRY and CDR2 SYGVKD. Trimming cost V 6 bases and J 6 bases, with 17 bases left between them. A note on this clonotype: Likely a read error: the CDR3 ends without its conserved phenylalanine or tryptophan.

Blood RNA originated from unsorted whole blood, with germline DNA additionally extracted. Starting from approximately 470 ng of total RNA, TCR beta cDNA was produced with a primer in the constant region. Construction of TCR beta libraries relied on three successive nested multiplex PCR rounds employing slightly modified ARM-PCR. Two initial PCR rounds of around 10 cycles each paired TRBV1-TRBV30 forward primers with a C-beta reverse primer. Using its own MiXCR run on the multiplex PCR reads, TCRdb lists one record per CDR3 protein. This sample carries about 330,000 distinct CDR3 sequences, roughly two thirds of them seen once, and the ten largest clones take roughly 6.5%.

The rearrangement uses TRBV10-3 and TRBJ1-2; a weak D match, TRBD1 (6 bases). The origin of this receptor is a man between 35 and 55 years old with primary liver carcinoma and hepatitis B virus infection. Sequenced material: peripheral blood. In DNA, the CDR3 is TGTGCCATCAGCCGCCCGGACAGCTCTAATGGCTACACCATC. Residues: CAISRPDSSNGYTI.